The clone carrying this TCR beta chain was detected many times. What it binds is not known. The V gene end was trimmed by 0 bases and the J gene end by 7 bases; junction bases not matched to a gene: 5. Per germline, CDR1 SGHAT and CDR2 FQNNGV. The length of the CDR3 is 14 residues. HTBI primers from iRepertoire and Arm-PCR of CDR3 regions yielded the TCR beta libraries. TCRdb fed the multiplex PCR reads into MiXCR, producing one record per CDR3 protein. This sample yields over 350,000 distinct CDR3 sequences, of which 15% are seen a single time; about 8% belongs to the top ten. This sample stems from a study of regulatory T cells in long-lasting Graves disease. Findings and caveats of the study: Favored usage of TRBV28, TRBJ1-2 and TRBJ2-5 was recorded in persistent disease.

Time point denoted: newly diagnosed GD, antithyroid drugs for less than 3 months. PBMCs were the source of the RNA used for TCR sequencing. Staff drew roughly 10 milliliters of peripheral blood into EDTA tubes. This sample was shared with a second study, whose subject was T cells in Graves' hyperthyroidism and ophthalmopathy.

The chain is built from TRBV11-2 and TRBJ1-1; the match to TRBD1 covers 7 bases. This receptor was identified in a woman aged 40 to 49 with Graves disease. The material was peripheral blood mononuclear cells (PBMCs), obtained at new diagnosis, from a patient treated with antithyroid drugs. CDR3 sequence: CASSLDRDRNEAFF. DNA for the CDR3: TGTGCCAGCAGCTTAGACCGGGACAGAAATGAAGCTTTCTTT.